This T cell receptor beta chain originates from a study of blood T cell repertoires in COVID-19. TCRdb's table, derived via immunoSEQ multiplex PCR, lists solely in-frame clones and lacks some. The sample records 40,000 or so clones, approximately 90% being singletons. CDR1 and CDR2 (germline): SQVTM, ANQGSEA. The J segment lost 0 bases and the V segment lost 7 bases, leaving 10 bases of the junction unmatched. The CDR3 is 15 amino acids. The receptor comes from a human donor in a cohort sampled during active COVID-19. Sequenced sample: peripheral blood. The V gene is TRBV29-1, the J gene TRBJ2-3; the match to TRBD2 covers 7 bases. In DNA form, the CDR3 reads TGCAGCGCGAAGGAGGGGACTACTAGCACAGATACGCAGTATTTT. Amino acids: CSAKEGTTSTDTQYF.